This T cell receptor (beta chain) is from a study of Ad26.COV2.S vaccination and SARS-CoV-2 variants. Overall study: Donor was in the COV1001 Ad26.COV2.S trial arm. Ad26.COV2.S shots went into the muscle once or twice, 56 days apart. Study-wide points: Substantial response breadth was reportedly seen for spike-specific CD8+ and CD4+ T cells after vaccination.

Concerning this clone: The antigen is not known.

CDR1 LGHNA and CDR2 YNFKEQ come from the germline V gene. The CDR3 totals 18 residues. V shed 1 base and J 6 bases; nucleotides not matched to a gene: 15. Indicated treatment: around 19 received Ad26.COV2.S at low or high dose, single or two shots; about 5 received placebo; per-sample allocation not given. Vaccine and placebo recipients were sampled on day 63 after the first injection. Expression of Wuhan-strain SARS-CoV-2 spike came from the Ad26 vector that formed the vaccine. The table came from immunoSEQ multiplex PCR; TCRdb's copy has only in-frame clones and leaves some out. The sample lists about half a million clones, 80% to 90% occurring once.

The receptor's source is a person between 18 and 59 years old who received the Ad26.COV2.S COVID-19 vaccine or a placebo. The sequences come from peripheral blood, collected in a trial of Ad26.COV2.S vaccine versus placebo. The chain employs TRBV4-2 and TRBJ2-3, with TRBD2 identical over 8 bases. CDR3 in DNA: TGTGCCAGCAGCCAAGTGGGTTTGGCGGGAGGAGCTGTGGATACGCAGTATTTT. As protein: CASSQVGLAGGAVDTQYF.